A single sample gave rise to the 21 T cell receptor beta chains below, sequenced in a study of CD8 T cells in ankylosing spondylitis. Study-wide results and caveats: Seemingly distinctive of ankylosing spondylitis blood was a TCR beta motif formed by eight highly homologous variants.

TCRdb re-derived calls from the 5' RACE reads in MiXCR, one entry per CDR3 protein. The repertoire holds 300,000 to 400,000 distinct CDR3 sequences, about a fifth seen once, with roughly a sixth in the top ten. Their antigens are not known. The sample was blood, either unsorted or a sorted T cell fraction (not recorded which). These receptors all come from a male donor with ankylosing spondylitis.

This clonotype was counted a few times. The chain has TRBV6-1 and TRBJ2-7; no definite D call. The CDR3 spans 13 residues. CDR1 MNHNS and CDR2 SASEGT come from the germline V gene. Trimming left V 7 bases short and J 0 bases short, with 10 bases between. The chain's CDR3 is CASKDLSSYEQYF. CDR3 in DNA: TGTGCCAGCAAGGACCTGAGCTCCTACGAGCAGTACTTC.

Only a few counts were recorded for this clonotype. CDR3 in amino acids: CASSADRGGGGYTF. The CDR3 DNA reads TGTGCCAGCAGCGCAGACAGGGGAGGAGGTGGCTACACCTTC. The rearrangement links TRBV9 to TRBJ1-2; 8 nucleotides match TRBD1. J lost 7 bases, V lost 3 bases, and 8 bases had no gene match. Germline assignment: CDR1 SGDLS and CDR2 YYNGEE. This CDR3 region has 14 residues.

The chain recombines TRBV12-3 or TRBV12-4 with TRBJ2-7; TRBD1 or TRBD2 may be the D gene (5 bases each). V was cut by 3 bases and J by 4 bases, with 13 bases left in between. CDR3 length equals 14 residues. In DNA form, the CDR3 reads TGTGCCAGCAGTTTGGGGCTAGCTAAGTACGAGCAGTACTTC. As protein: CASSLGLAKYEQYF.

The chain uses TRBV18 and TRBJ1-1, with a weak D call TRBD1 (5 bases). The length of the CDR3 is 14 residues. Trimming left V 3 bases short and J 11 bases short, with 19 bases between. Germline loops: CDR1 KGHSH, CDR2 LQKENI. The CDR3 spells CASSPPGRGVWAFF. The CDR3 nucleotides are TGTGCCAGCTCACCGCCCGGGAGGGGCGTTTGGGCTTTCTTT.

This clonotype was detected many times. V gene TRBV15 combines with J gene TRBJ2-4; no definite D call. The CDR3 is made up of 12 amino acids. V gave up 8 bases and J gave up 2 bases, with 7 bases separating them. The germline V gene encodes CDR1 LNHNV and CDR2 YYDKDF (reference sequence). DNA for the CDR3: TGTGCCACCCAGGACCCCAAAAACATTCAGTACTTC. Protein sequence: CATQDPKNIQYF.

This clonotype was picked up many times. The J gene is TRBJ1-1, the V gene TRBV28, with TRBD1 matching 8 bases. This CDR3 spans 14 amino acids. Germline CDR1 reads MDHEN; CDR2 reads SYDVKM. After removal of 6 bases from V and 1 base from J, the junction contained 4 bases not matched to a gene. The CDR3 DNA follows: TGTGCCAGCAGCCCCGGGACAGGGAACACTGAAGCTTTCTTT. As protein: CASSPGTGNTEAFF.

The chain couples TRBV12-3 or TRBV12-4 to TRBJ2-3; D is unclear. The CDR3 is 17 amino acids. V was shortened by 2 bases and J by 0 bases, with 15 bases between the two germline ends. The CDR3 protein is CASSLFSWWRSTDTQYF. DNA of the CDR3: TGTGCCAGCAGTTTATTCTCATGGTGGCGGAGCACAGATACGCAGTATTTT.

The chain carries TRBV4-1 and TRBJ2-5, with 10 bases fitting TRBD1. The CDR3 has 14 amino acids. Unmatched junction bases numbered 5, after V lost 4 bases and J lost 6 bases. Per the germline V gene, CDR1 is MGHRA and CDR2 is YSYEKL. The CDR3 DNA follows: TGCGCCAGCAGCCGCGGACAGGGGGGACAGACCCAGTACTTC. This translates into CASSRGQGGQTQYF.

The V gene is TRBV14, the J gene TRBJ2-3, with D possibly TRBD2 on 6 matching bases. This CDR3 region has 15 residues. V was trimmed by 3 bases and J by 0 bases, leaving 10 bases between them. Germline V gives CDR1 SGHDN, CDR2 FVKESK. The DNA of the CDR3 is TGTGCCAGCAGCCACCTAGCGATCAGCACAGATACGCAGTATTTT. Encoded protein: CASSHLAISTDTQYF.

This chain connects TRBV12-3 or TRBV12-4 to TRBJ1-1; D is uncertain. The CDR3 covers 16 residues. V was shortened by 6 bases and J by 7 bases, with 24 bases between the two germline ends. The CDR3 spells CASRLSTGLSRGEAFF. In DNA form, the CDR3 reads TGTGCCAGCAGGTTATCTACCGGGCTCTCACGGGGTGAAGCTTTCTTT.

This clonotype was counted between two and nine times. The gene calls are TRBV5-1 and TRBJ2-1, with 7 positions matching TRBD2. After removal of 0 bases from V and 9 bases from J, the junction contained 9 bases not matched to a gene. This CDR3 contains 15 residues. The germline CDR1 and CDR2 sequences are SGHRS and YFSETQ. The DNA of the CDR3 is TGCGCCAGCAGCTTGGGGCTAGCGGAGGGCGGTGAGCAGTTCTTC. It is translated as CASSLGLAEGGEQFF.

The rearrangement uses TRBV20-1 and TRBJ2-7; no clear D gene. CDR3 length: 11 amino acids. V dropped 4 bases and J dropped 3 bases, with 7 bases sitting between them. Germline V CDR1 and CDR2: DFQATT, SNEGSKA (reference sequence). CDR3 sequence reads: CSATPVYEQYF. The CDR3 region has the DNA TGCAGTGCTACCCCAGTCTACGAGCAGTACTTC.

This clonotype has more than one count but fewer than ten. CDR3 protein: CASSVAGTDNSPLHF. DNA for the CDR3: TGTGCCAGCAGCGTGGCCGGGACAGATAATTCACCCCTCCACTTT. V usage is TRBV9 and J usage is TRBJ1-6, with TRBD1 identical over 7 bases. Germline V gene data show CDR1 as SGDLS and CDR2 as YYNGEE. The V segment lost 2 bases and the J segment 5 bases; nucleotides outside the gene matches: 4. The CDR3 runs to 15 residues.

This clonotype was seen repeatedly, ten times or more. The rearrangement joins TRBV29-1 to TRBJ2-7, with 8 bases lining up with TRBD1. V was pared by 5 bases and J by 3 bases, with 9 bases of the junction left unmatched. The length of the CDR3 is 14 residues. Germline CDR1 and CDR2: SQVTM and ANQGSEA. CDR3 DNA: TGCAGCGTTAAAGGGCAGGGGGCATTCTACGAGCAGTACTTC. It yields the protein CSVKGQGAFYEQYF.

The gene calls are TRBV10-3 and TRBJ2-7, with 11 bases matching TRBD2. The CDR3 is 14 residues long. Trimming took 5 bases from V and 6 from J; bases not matched to a gene: 6. Germline V gene data show CDR1 as ENHRY and CDR2 as SYGVKD. The CDR3 is CAISLAGGPGEQYF. The CDR3 nucleotides read TGTGCCATCAGTTTAGCGGGAGGGCCAGGCGAGCAGTACTTC.

This chain links TRBV6-4 with TRBJ2-4, with TRBD2 identical over 13 bases. CDR3 length: 18 residues. Trimming cost V 4 bases and J 7 bases; bases outside gene matches: 13. Germline V gene sequence: CDR1 MRHNA, CDR2 SNTAGT. CDR3 bases: TGTGCCAGCAGTGCCCCGGGACTAGCGGGATTGAAGTTGAACATTCAGTACTTC. Protein product: CASSAPGLAGLKLNIQYF.

The chain employs TRBV20-1 and TRBJ1-3; D perhaps matches TRBD1 (6 bases). The CDR3 consists of 13 residues. Germline CDR1 reads DFQATT; CDR2 reads SNEGSKA (reference sequence). The V and J ends lost 6 bases and 4 bases respectively, with 13 bases between them. CDR3 loop: CSAETGIGNTIYF. The CDR3 DNA reads TGCAGTGCCGAAACAGGGATCGGAAACACCATATATTTT.

This sequence joins TRBV11-2 and TRBJ1-1; D remains unclear. From germline, CDR1 is SGHAT and CDR2 FQNNGV. Deletions cut 5 bases from V and 6 bases from J, with 16 bases between. The CDR3 totals 14 residues. The CDR3 DNA is TGTGCCAGCAGCCCCCGGGTTTCAACCCCTGAAGCTTTCTTT. The encoded protein is CASSPRVSTPEAFF.

This clonotype was picked up many times. The V call is TRBV12-3 or TRBV12-4, the J call TRBJ2-5; TRBD1 agrees at 8 bases. The CDR3 is 14 amino acids. Trimming at V came to 6 bases and at J to 4 bases, leaving 7 bases not matched to a gene. The chain's CDR3 is CASSPTGVRETQYF. CDR3 nucleotides: TGTGCCAGCAGCCCGACAGGGGTTCGAGAGACCCAGTACTTC.

In regard to this clonotype: Just one base apart from a much larger clone, this may be a read error. The CDR3 coding sequence is TGTGCCAGCAGCGCGAGCTCTGGAAACACCATATATTTT. This gives the protein CASSASSGNTIYF. V gene TRBV6-1 combines with J gene TRBJ1-3; D is undetermined. Per germline, CDR1 MNHNS and CDR2 SASEGT. Deletions cut 6 bases from V and 0 bases from J, with 6 bases between. The CDR3 sequence is 13 residues long.

This clonotype showed up many times. The chain couples TRBV29-1 to TRBJ2-2, with D perhaps matching TRBD1 (6 bases). Trimming left V 7 bases short and J 7 bases short, with 13 bases between. Per the germline V gene, CDR1 is SQVTM and CDR2 is ANQGSEA. The CDR3 spans 12 residues. The CDR3 sequence is CSARTEGGELFF. CDR3 coding DNA: TGCAGCGCTCGGACAGAGGGCGGGGAGCTGTTTTTT.